Given below is one T cell receptor beta chain in context. The target antigen is unknown. These data come from a study of T cell responses to AZD1222 COVID-19 vaccine. General study results and limits: Along spike, vaccine-associated CD4 TCRs were found throughout, with dominance at 160-218 and 743-854. Possibly, clonal diversity was underestimated; donors were largely white British and included more females.

Generated by immunoSEQ multiplex PCR, the TCRdb table keeps only in-frame clones and is missing some. The sample lists around 180,000 clones, 88% occurring once. This CDR3 spans 14 amino acids. The germline V and J ends were trimmed by 5 bases and 4 bases, with 11 bases remaining between them. CDR1 LNHNV and CDR2 YYDKDF come from the germline V gene (reference sequence). Sequencing used peripheral blood, obtained on day 0 of AZD1222 vaccination. The receptor comes from an adult in good health. The rearrangement links TRBV15 to TRBJ1-4; TRBD1 is a possible D gene (6 bases). The DNA of the CDR3 is TGTGCCACCAGCCAGGGGCCTATTAATGAAAAACTGTTTTTT. Translation: CATSQGPINEKLFF.